One and the same sample provided the 30 T cell receptor beta chains below, sequenced in a study of blood T cell repertoires in COVID-19 (dated by TCRdb to the early 2020s). Libraries were constructed by the immunoSEQ multiplex PCR assay. Held by TCRdb, this immuneACCESS table contains in-frame sequences only and omits some clones. Under half of the omission traces to an unresolved V gene where checked; the cause of the rest is unknown. A total of 300,000 to 350,000 clones appear in this sample, around 86% of them only once. Clones ranked in the top ten supply roughly 6.3% of the sample. The material sequenced was peripheral blood. These receptors all stem from a woman between 45 and 60 years old with COVID-19, enrolled during active disease.

In its sample, this clone was seen once. The genes are TRBV29-1 and TRBJ2-1; TRBD2 matches at 9 bases. In germline, CDR1 is SQVTM, CDR2 ANQGSEA. After removal of 3 bases from V and 6 bases from J, the junction contained 6 bases not matched to a gene. The CDR3 length is 14 residues. The CDR3 DNA is TGCAGCGTTGATATCCTAGCGGGACCCAATGAGCAGTTCTTC. Encoded protein: CSVDILAGPNEQFF.

This clone was picked up one time. The chain combines TRBV30 with TRBJ2-3; possible D gene TRBD2, 6 bases. The CDR3 runs 16 residues. Per germline, CDR1 GTSNPN and CDR2 SVGIG (reference sequence). V lost 1 base, J lost 3 bases, and 17 bases lay in between. The CDR3 region is CAWSAQAGGRTDTQYF. CDR3 bases: TGTGCCTGGAGTGCCCAGGCTGGAGGGAGGACAGATACGCAGTATTTT. The full variable domain, in which reference TRBV30 and TRBJ2-3 provide the parts outside the CDR3, is SQTIHQWPATLVQPVGSPLSLECTVEGTSNPNLYWYRQAAGRGLQLLFYSVGIGQISSEVPQNLSASRPQDRQFILSSKKLLLSDSGFYLCAWSAQAGGRTDTQYFGPGTRLTVL.

The genes are TRBV6-5 and TRBJ1-2; TRBD1 is a possible D gene (5 bases). The germline V gene has CDR1 MNHEY and CDR2 SVGAGI. V was pared by 4 bases and J by 8 bases, with 17 bases between. The length of the CDR3 is 14 residues. The CDR3 bases are TGTGCCAGCAGTTCCTTCCGGGGGGGTAGAGGCTACACCTTC. It translates to CASSSFRGGRGYTF.

The rearrangement links TRBV19 to TRBJ1-1; 10 positions agree with TRBD1. The V segment lost 8 bases and the J segment 2 bases; nucleotides outside the gene matches: 5. The germline V gene has CDR1 LNHDA and CDR2 SQIVND (reference sequence). This CDR3 has 14 amino acids. CDR3 loop: CASGQGGPNTEAFF. CDR3 nucleotides: TGTGCCAGTGGACAGGGGGGCCCTAACACTGAAGCTTTCTTT.

The V and J genes are TRBV11-3 and TRBJ1-1; 10 bases are a match to TRBD1. Looked up from germline, CDR1 is SGHNT and CDR2 is YENEEA. J lost 10 bases, V lost 1 base, and 6 bases had no gene match. The CDR3 contains 14 residues. CDR3: CASSLGQGAAPAFF. Written as DNA, the CDR3 is TGTGCCAGCAGCTTAGGACAGGGGGCCGCTCCAGCTTTCTTT.

J is TRBJ2-1 and V is TRBV4-1, with TRBD2 matching 9 bases. The J segment lost 7 bases and the V segment lost 4 bases, leaving 8 bases of the junction unmatched. Germline V gene data show CDR1 as MGHRA and CDR2 as YSYEKL. This CDR3 is built from 15 residues. CDR3 protein: CASSRISGRSNEQFF. The CDR3 DNA is TGCGCCAGCAGCCGGATTAGCGGGAGATCGAATGAGCAGTTCTTC.

V and J are TRBV7-2 and TRBJ2-7, with 7 bases fitting TRBD1. The ends lost 2 bases at V and 3 bases at J; junction bases unmatched: 1. This CDR3 region has 13 residues. The V gene's germline CDR1 is SGHTA and CDR2 FQGNSA. CDR3 sequence: CASSLRDSYEQYF. The CDR3 bases are TGTGCCAGCAGCTTAAGGGACAGCTACGAGCAGTACTTC.

This clone has a handful of counts. The rearrangement joins TRBV5-6 to TRBJ1-3; 7 bases match TRBD1. Trimming removed 4 bases from V and 2 bases from J; junction bases left unmatched: 6. The CDR3 totals 15 residues. Germline V gene sequence: CDR1 SGHDT, CDR2 YYEEEE. The CDR3 protein is CASSPITGAGNTIYF. CDR3 DNA sequence: TGTGCCAGCAGCCCTATAACAGGGGCTGGAAACACCATATATTTT.

The rearrangement joins TRBV5-4 to TRBJ2-3, with 11 bases aligning to TRBD2. Trimming cost V 4 bases and J 2 bases; bases outside gene matches: 12. CDR1 is SGHNT, CDR2 YYREEE, per germline (reference sequence). The CDR3 runs to 18 residues. In DNA form, the CDR3 reads TGTGCCAGCAGCGGGGGGACTAGCGGCCTGATGATCACAGATACGCAGTATTTT. Residues: CASSGGTSGLMITDTQYF.

This sequence joins TRBV12-3 or TRBV12-4 and TRBJ1-2, with a possible D match to TRBD1 (5 bases). There are 12 residues in the CDR3. Trimming stripped 6 bases from V and 3 bases from J, with 8 bases between. The chain's CDR3 is CASSDSYYGYTF. CDR3 bases: TGTGCCAGCAGCGACAGCTACTATGGCTACACCTTC.

In its sample, this clone was seen once. The rearrangement uses TRBV19 and TRBJ1-4; 7 nucleotides align to TRBD1. The CDR3 runs 22 residues. The J segment lost 2 bases and the V segment lost 1 base, leaving 22 bases of the junction unmatched. Germline V gene lookup returns CDR1 LNHDA and CDR2 SQIVND (reference sequence). CDR3 coding DNA: TGTGCCAGTAGTATAGTCTCGGTCGACAGGGCGGAGAGCTTTGGGACTAATGAAAAACTGTTTTTT. This translates into CASSIVSVDRAESFGTNEKLFF.

The table lists this clone with a count of one. The chain combines TRBV5-1 with TRBJ2-5, with a tentative D call TRBD1 (5 bases). Per the germline V gene, CDR1 is SGHRS and CDR2 is YFSETQ. V lost 3 bases and J lost 0, with 6 bases in between. The CDR3 covers 13 residues. CDR3 in DNA: TGCGCCAGCAGCTCGACAGACCAAGAGACCCAGTACTTC. This encodes CASSSTDQETQYF. The full variable domain, completed using reference TRBV5-1 and TRBJ2-5, is KAGVTQTPRYLIKTRGQQVTLSCSPISGHRSVSWYQQTPGQGLQFLFEYFSETQRNKGNFPGRFSGRQFSNSRSEMNVSTLELGDSALYLCASSSTDQETQYFGPGTRLLVL.

In nucleotides, the CDR3 is TGTGCCAGCTCTCCGGAGCGGGGCGAGCAGTACTTC. Translating gives CASSPERGEQYF. This chain links TRBV12-3 or TRBV12-4 with TRBJ2-7, with 7 bases fitting TRBD2. This CDR3 spans 12 amino acids. V dropped 8 bases and J dropped 6; count of bases not matched to a gene: 7.

J is TRBJ2-1 and V is TRBV7-6; no firm D call. CDR3 length equals 16 residues. Trimming removed 4 bases from V and 0 bases from J, with 13 bases in between. From germline, CDR1 is SGHVS and CDR2 FNYEAQ. For the CDR3, the DNA is TGTGCCAGCAGCTCGGTGACCCGGAGCTCCTACAATGAGCAGTTCTTC. Translating gives CASSSVTRSSYNEQFF.

In this sample, this clone turned up a few times. The V and J genes are TRBV7-9 and TRBJ2-6; the D is unclear. The CDR3 spans 14 residues. Trimming shortened V by 5 bases and J by 1 base, and 6 bases separated the two germline ends. Germline assignment: CDR1 SEHNR and CDR2 FQNEAQ (reference sequence). DNA of the CDR3: TGTGCCAGCAGCGCGAGGTCTGGGGCCAACGTCCTGACTTTC. As protein: CASSARSGANVLTF.

This clone was detected only once. V and J are TRBV27 and TRBJ2-3; 9 bases match TRBD2. Germline V CDR1 and CDR2: MNHEY, SMNVEV (reference sequence). This CDR3 region has 15 residues. V lost 7 bases and J lost 2; bases outside the gene matches: 7. The DNA for the CDR3 is TGTGCCAGCATTGCTAGCGGGACGGTCACAGATACGCAGTATTTT. Protein product: CASIASGTVTDTQYF.

The genes are TRBV5-5 and TRBJ1-4; D possibly corresponds to TRBD1 (5 bases). V lost 2 bases to trimming and J lost 10 bases, with 21 bases between them. The germline V gene encodes CDR1 SGHKS and CDR2 YYEKEE (reference sequence). The CDR3 is 16 amino acids. The CDR3, as DNA: TGTGCCAGCAGCTTCTTATTCAGGGAAACCGTAGGAAAACTGTTTTTT. Translation gives CASSFLFRETVGKLFF.

This chain uses TRBV2 with TRBJ1-2; no firm D call. Per the germline V gene, CDR1 is SNHLY and CDR2 is FYNNEI. The V end lost 3 bases, the J end lost 8 bases, and 7 bases lay between the germline ends. The CDR3 consists of 11 residues. CDR3 residues: CASSDPSGYTF. CDR3 nucleotide sequence: TGTGCCAGCAGTGATCCGTCCGGCTACACCTTC.

The chain couples TRBV3-1 (or the pseudogene TRBV3-2) to TRBJ2-7; D gene ambiguous. CDR1 is LGHDT and CDR2 is YNNKEL in the germline V gene (reference sequence). The CDR3 spans 13 residues. Trimming left V 4 bases short and J 2 bases short, with 9 bases between. The CDR3 region has the DNA TGTGCCAGCAGCCCCCACAATACCTACGAGCAGTACTTC. It is translated as CASSPHNTYEQYF.

In its sample, this clone was seen once. The CDR3 protein is CASSHDAGLAYEQYF. Here the CDR3 DNA reads TGTGCCAGCAGCCATGATGCGGGACTAGCCTACGAGCAGTACTTC. The chain has TRBV4-2 and TRBJ2-7; 8 bases fit TRBD2. The ends lost 3 bases at V and 2 bases at J; junction bases unmatched: 6. Germline CDR1 and CDR2: LGHNA and YNFKEQ. The CDR3 has 15 amino acids.

This chain uses TRBV4-2 with TRBJ2-2; 9 bases agree with TRBD2. Germline loops: CDR1 LGHNA, CDR2 YNFKEQ. Trimming removed 0 bases from V and 7 bases from J; junction bases left unmatched: 18. This CDR3 region has 20 residues. CDR3 DNA sequence: TGTGCCAGCAGCCAAGAAGCGTCGTGGCGGCGGGAGGGCAAGTTCGGGGAGCTGTTTTTT. Amino acid sequence: CASSQEASWRREGKFGELFF.

The J gene is TRBJ2-2, the V gene TRBV9; D unclear. The V gene lost 9 bases and the J gene lost 5 bases, with 20 bases spanning the gap. The CDR3 is 15 amino acids. Germline V gives CDR1 SGDLS, CDR2 YYNGEE. The CDR3 here is CATSVAERSTGELFF. CDR3 sequence (DNA): TGTGCCACCTCCGTGGCGGAGAGGAGTACCGGGGAGCTGTTTTTT.

In its sample, this clone was seen once. The rearrangement links TRBV7-9 to TRBJ2-7; D perhaps matches TRBD2 (6 bases). Germline CDR1 is SEHNR and CDR2 is FQNEAQ (reference sequence). The CDR3 sequence is 12 residues long. CDR3 sequence (DNA): TGTGTTCTGACTAGTAATGACTACGAGCAGTACTTC. Its translation is CVLTSNDYEQYF.

In its sample, this clone was seen a few times. The J gene is TRBJ1-4, the V gene TRBV7-8, with TRBD1 matching over 9 bases. The V and J ends lost 5 bases and 5 bases, in that order; junction bases with no gene match: 6. The CDR3 extends over 15 amino acids. Germline CDR1 reads SGHVS; CDR2 reads FQNEAQ. The CDR3 DNA reads as TGTGCCAGCAGCAGCGGTGGACAGGGGAATGAAAAACTGTTTTTT. It yields the protein CASSSGGQGNEKLFF.

In its sample, this clone was seen a few times. The V call is TRBV25-1, the J call TRBJ1-4; 7 positions agree with TRBD1. V shed 4 bases and J 5 bases; nucleotides not matched to a gene: 7. The CDR3 is 15 amino acids. Germline CDR1 reads MGHDK; CDR2 reads SYGVNS. The CDR3 DNA reads TGTGCCAGCAGTGCTCCGACAGGGACCAATGAAAAACTGTTTTTT. Amino acid sequence: CASSAPTGTNEKLFF.

This clone appeared once. J is TRBJ2-3 and V is TRBV5-4; D remains unclear. The CDR3 covers 12 residues. V was shortened by 7 bases and J by 0 bases, with 6 bases between the two germline ends. CDR1 is SGHNT, CDR2 YYREEE, per germline (reference sequence). The CDR3, as DNA: TGTGCCAGCCAACAAAGCACAGATACGCAGTATTTT. Its translation: CASQQSTDTQYF.

The V and J genes are TRBV7-9 and TRBJ2-7; unclear D gene. The germline V gene encodes CDR1 SEHNR and CDR2 FQNEAQ (reference sequence). Trimming left V 1 base short and J 3 bases short, with 10 bases between. The CDR3 contains 14 residues. In nucleotides, the CDR3 is TGTGCCAGCAGCTTAGGTACCAGCGACTACGAGCAGTACTTC. Translation gives CASSLGTSDYEQYF.

J is TRBJ1-1 and V is TRBV6-2 or TRBV6-3, with 8 bases aligning to TRBD1. Germline V gene lookup returns CDR1 MNHEY and CDR2 SVGEGT. The ends lost 6 bases at V and 0 bases at J; junction bases unmatched: 12. There are 17 residues in the CDR3. CDR3 loop: CASRYGTNRGMNTEAFF. CDR3 DNA: TGTGCCAGCAGGTACGGAACTAACAGGGGGATGAACACTGAAGCTTTCTTT.

This chain links TRBV5-5 with TRBJ1-4; D call uncertain. V was clipped by 1 base and J by 2 bases, with 3 bases between them. Germline CDR1 is SGHKS and CDR2 is YYEKEE (reference sequence). The CDR3 totals 13 residues. The CDR3 reads CASSLLTNEKLFF. The CDR3 region has the DNA TGTGCCAGCAGCTTGCTTACTAATGAAAAACTGTTTTTT.

Written as DNA, the CDR3 is TGTGCCAGTACGCAGGGGGCGAACTACGAGCAGTACTTC. It encodes CASTQGANYEQYF. The chain couples TRBV19 to TRBJ2-7; 8 nucleotides agree with TRBD1. V lost 7 bases, J lost 3 bases, and 5 bases stayed unmatched. The CDR3 runs to 13 residues. The germline gives CDR1 LNHDA, CDR2 SQIVND (reference sequence). The full variable domain, in which reference TRBV19 and TRBJ2-7 provide the parts outside the CDR3, is DGGITQSPKYLFRKEGQNVTLSCEQNLNHDAMYWYRQDPGQGLRLIYYSQIVNDFQKGDIAEGYSVSREKKESFPLTVTSAQKNPTAFYLCASTQGANYEQYFGPGTRLTVT.